Described below is a single TCR beta chain sequence and its context. Antigen: not known. 13 Jbeta primers and 60 Vbeta primers were used for the PCR. Sequencing used immunoSEQ multiplex PCR; TCRdb keeps in-frame clones, though not all of them. The sample has approximately 140,000 clones; around four fifths are singletons. This record belongs to a study of cytomegalovirus exposure and HLA in healthy donors. Study-wide findings and caveats: A few chains tied to CMV proved CMV antigen-specific in vitro. In an earlier analysis, productive rearrangement rates for most beta V segments clustered near 87% or 30%.

V was clipped by 2 bases and J by 0 bases; unmatched bases: 9. This CDR3 has 20 residues. Germline V gives CDR1 SGHVS, CDR2 FQNEAQ. The clonotype comes from a male donor in good health and CMV-seropositive. Sequencing was performed on PBMCs. This rearrangement joins TRBV7-8 to TRBJ2-2; 13 bases agree with TRBD2. The CDR3 DNA reads TGTGCCAGCAGCTTATCGGGACTAGCGGGGACCTTCGCGAACACCGGGGAGCTGTTTTTT. Translating it yields CASSLSGLAGTFANTGELFF. Using reference TRBV7-8 and TRBJ2-2 for the parts outside the CDR3, the full variable domain is GAGVSQSPRYKVAKRGQDVALRCDPISGHVSLFWYQQALGQGPEFLTYFQNEAQLDKSGLPSDRFFAERPEGSVSTLKIQRTQQEDSAVYLCASSLSGLAGTFANTGELFFGEGSRLTVL.